This T cell receptor beta chain comes out of a study of cytomegalovirus exposure and HLA in healthy donors. Broader study findings: An ancestry cluster, one associated with Asian ancestry, reportedly showed fewer N-insertions than the approximately 670-donor mean in a later analysis. An assumption of roughly uniform sequencing depth across donors underlay the presence/absence analyses. The CMV antigen specificity of a few CMV-associated chains was confirmed through in vitro analysis. In the analysis, some V segments, TRBV6-2 and TRBV6-3 included, were excluded as indistinguishable.

The PCR employed 60 Vbeta primers together with 13 Jbeta primers. Assay: immunoSEQ multiplex PCR; the TCRdb copy retains only in-frame clones and omits some. The sample carries more than 95,000 clones, approximately 73% recorded once. Details on this clone: Its antigen is currently unknown.

The J segment lost 2 bases and the V segment lost 6 bases, leaving 5 bases of the junction unmatched. The germline CDR1 and CDR2 sequences are MNHEY and SVGAGI. This CDR3 region has 15 residues. Sequencing input: PBMCs. The origin of this receptor is a young woman in good health and CMV-seropositive. This chain connects TRBV6-5 to TRBJ2-7, with TRBD2 identical over 12 bases. DNA for the CDR3: TGTGCCAGCAGGTGGACTAGCGGGACCCCCTACGAGCAGTACTTC. Amino acids: CASRWTSGTPYEQYF.